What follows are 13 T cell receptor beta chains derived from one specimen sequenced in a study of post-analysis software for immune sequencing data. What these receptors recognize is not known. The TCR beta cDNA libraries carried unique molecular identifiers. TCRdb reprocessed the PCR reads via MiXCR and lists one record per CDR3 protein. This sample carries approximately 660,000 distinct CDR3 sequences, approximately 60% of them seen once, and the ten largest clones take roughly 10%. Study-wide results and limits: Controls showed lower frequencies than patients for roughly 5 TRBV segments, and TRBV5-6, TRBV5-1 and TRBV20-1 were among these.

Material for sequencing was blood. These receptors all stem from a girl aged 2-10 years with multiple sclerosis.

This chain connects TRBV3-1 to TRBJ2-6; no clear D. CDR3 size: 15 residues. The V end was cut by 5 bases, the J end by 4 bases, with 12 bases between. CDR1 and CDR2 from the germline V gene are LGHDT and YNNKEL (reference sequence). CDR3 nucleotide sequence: TGTGCCAGCAGCTCGGACGTCACGGGGGCCAACGTCCTGACTTTC. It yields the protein CASSSDVTGANVLTF.

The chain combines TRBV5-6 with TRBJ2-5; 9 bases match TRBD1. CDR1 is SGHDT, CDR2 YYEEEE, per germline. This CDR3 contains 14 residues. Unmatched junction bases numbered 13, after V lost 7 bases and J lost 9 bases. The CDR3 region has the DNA TGTGCCAGCCTGGGACAGGGAGGCGAGGAGGCCCAGTACTTC. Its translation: CASLGQGGEEAQYF.

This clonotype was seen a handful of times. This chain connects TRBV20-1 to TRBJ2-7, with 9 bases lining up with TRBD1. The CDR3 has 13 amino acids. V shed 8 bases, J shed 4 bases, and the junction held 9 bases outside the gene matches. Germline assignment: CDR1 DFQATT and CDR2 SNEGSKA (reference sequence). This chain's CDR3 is CSTKTGGGYEQYF. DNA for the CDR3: TGCAGTACCAAAACAGGGGGCGGATACGAGCAGTACTTC.

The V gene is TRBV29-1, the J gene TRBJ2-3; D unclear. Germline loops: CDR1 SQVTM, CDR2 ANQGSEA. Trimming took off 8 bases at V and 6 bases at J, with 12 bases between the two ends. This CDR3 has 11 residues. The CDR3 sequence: CSLYQRDTQYF. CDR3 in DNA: TGCAGCCTTTACCAGAGGGATACGCAGTATTTT.

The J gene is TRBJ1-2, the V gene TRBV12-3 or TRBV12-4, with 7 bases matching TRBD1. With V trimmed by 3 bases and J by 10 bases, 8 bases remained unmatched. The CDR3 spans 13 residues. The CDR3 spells CASSFDRAHSYTF. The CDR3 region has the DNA TGTGCCAGCAGTTTCGACAGGGCTCACTCCTACACCTTC.

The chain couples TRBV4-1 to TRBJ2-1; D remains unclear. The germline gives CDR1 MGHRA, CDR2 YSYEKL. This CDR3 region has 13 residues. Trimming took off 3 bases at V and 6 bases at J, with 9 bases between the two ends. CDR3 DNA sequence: TGCGCCAGCAGCCATCAGACCGGCAATGAGCAGTTCTTC. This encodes CASSHQTGNEQFF.

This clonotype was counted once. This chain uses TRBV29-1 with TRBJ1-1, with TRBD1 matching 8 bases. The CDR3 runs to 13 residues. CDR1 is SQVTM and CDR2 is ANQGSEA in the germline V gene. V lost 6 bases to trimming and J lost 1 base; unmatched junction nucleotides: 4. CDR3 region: CSVLTGENTEAFF. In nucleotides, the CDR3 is TGCAGCGTGTTGACAGGGGAGAACACTGAAGCTTTCTTT.

The CDR3: CASSPEVVNEQYF. The CDR3 nucleotides are TGTGCCAGCAGCCCAGAAGTGGTTAACGAGCAGTACTTC. The gene calls are TRBV11-2 and TRBJ2-7; no definite D call. Per germline, CDR1 SGHAT and CDR2 FQNNGV. Trimming took off 5 bases at V and 5 bases at J, with 13 bases between the two ends. The CDR3 length is 13 residues.

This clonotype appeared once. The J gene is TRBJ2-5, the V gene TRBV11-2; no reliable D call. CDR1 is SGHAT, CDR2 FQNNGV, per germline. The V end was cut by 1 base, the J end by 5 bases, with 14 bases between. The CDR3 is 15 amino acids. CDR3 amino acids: CASSLGARRQETQYF. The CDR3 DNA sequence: TGTGCCAGCAGCTTAGGGGCCCGAAGGCAGGAGACCCAGTACTTC.

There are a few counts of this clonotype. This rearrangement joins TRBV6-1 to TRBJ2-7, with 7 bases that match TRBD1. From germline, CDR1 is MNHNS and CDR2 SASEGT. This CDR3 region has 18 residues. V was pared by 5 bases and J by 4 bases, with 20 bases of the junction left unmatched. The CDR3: CASSPTDRAEVQRYEQYF. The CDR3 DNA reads TGTGCCAGCAGTCCCACCGACAGGGCTGAGGTGCAAAGGTACGAGCAGTACTTC.

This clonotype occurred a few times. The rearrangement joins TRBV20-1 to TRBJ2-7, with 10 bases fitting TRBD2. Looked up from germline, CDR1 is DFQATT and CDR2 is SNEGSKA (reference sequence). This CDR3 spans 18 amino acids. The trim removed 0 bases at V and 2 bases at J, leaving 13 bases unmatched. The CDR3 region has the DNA TGCAGTGCTAGAGATTCTCCGACTAGCGGGCACTCCCCCTACGAGCAGTACTTC. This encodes CSARDSPTSGHSPYEQYF.

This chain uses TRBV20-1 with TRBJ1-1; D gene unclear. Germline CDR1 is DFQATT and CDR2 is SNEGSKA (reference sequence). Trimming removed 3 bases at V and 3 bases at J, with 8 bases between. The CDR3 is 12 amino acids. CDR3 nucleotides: TGCAGTGCTAGGTGGGGTTACACTGAAGCTTTCTTT. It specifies CSARWGYTEAFF.

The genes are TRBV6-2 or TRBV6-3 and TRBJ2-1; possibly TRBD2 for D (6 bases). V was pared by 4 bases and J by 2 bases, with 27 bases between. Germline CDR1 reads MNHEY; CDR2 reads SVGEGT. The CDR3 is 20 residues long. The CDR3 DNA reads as TGTGCCAGCAGTTTAACCTTGACCGGGACTTCTACAATAACCTACAATGAGCAGTTCTTC. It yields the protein CASSLTLTGTSTITYNEQFF.